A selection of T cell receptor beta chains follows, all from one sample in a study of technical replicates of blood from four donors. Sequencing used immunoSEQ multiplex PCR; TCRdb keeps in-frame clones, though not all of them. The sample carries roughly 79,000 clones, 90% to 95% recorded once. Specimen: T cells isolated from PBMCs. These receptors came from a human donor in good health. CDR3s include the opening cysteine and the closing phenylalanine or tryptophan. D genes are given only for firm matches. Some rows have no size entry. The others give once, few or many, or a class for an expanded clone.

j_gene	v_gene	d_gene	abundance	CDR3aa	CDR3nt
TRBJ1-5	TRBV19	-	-	CASSPLDSSNQPQHF	TGTGCCAGTAGTCCATTGGACAGTAGCAATCAGCCCCAGCATTTT
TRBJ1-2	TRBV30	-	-	CAWSVLWGYTF	TGTGCCTGGAGTGTACTCTGGGGCTACACCTTC
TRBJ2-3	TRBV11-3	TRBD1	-	CASSRGQVTDTQYF	TGTGCCAGCAGCAGGGGACAGGTCACAGATACGCAGTATTTT
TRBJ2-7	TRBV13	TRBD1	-	CASSPATGSHSYEQYF	TGTGCCAGCAGCCCCGCGACAGGGTCCCATTCCTACGAGCAGTACTTC
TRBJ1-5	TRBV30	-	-	CAWSSGGNQPQHF	TGTGCCTGGAGTTCAGGCGGGAATCAGCCCCAGCATTTT
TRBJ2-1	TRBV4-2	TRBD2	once	CASSQDGLAGGAEQFF	TGTGCCAGCAGCCAAGATGGACTAGCGGGAGGAGCTGAGCAGTTCTTC
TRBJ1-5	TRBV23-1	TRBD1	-	CASTTGDLNQPQHF	TGCGCCAGCACCACAGGGGACCTTAATCAGCCCCAGCATTTT
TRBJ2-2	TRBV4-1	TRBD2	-	CASSHGLAGVVAGELFF	TGCGCCAGCAGCCATGGACTAGCGGGAGTCGTCGCCGGGGAGCTGTTTTTT
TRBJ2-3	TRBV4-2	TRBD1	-	CASRFKGATDTQYF	TGTGCCAGCAGGTTTAAGGGGGCCACAGATACGCAGTATTTT
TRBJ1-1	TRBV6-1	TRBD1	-	CASTEAGQGTRDEAFF	TGTGCCAGCACCGAAGCGGGACAGGGAACGAGGGACGAGGCTTTCTTT
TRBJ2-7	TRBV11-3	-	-	CASSSQGKIYEQYF	TGTGCCAGCAGCTCGCAGGGGAAGATATACGAGCAGTACTTC
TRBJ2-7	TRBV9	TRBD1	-	CASSPRDRETYEQYF	TGTGCCAGCAGCCCCCGGGACAGGGAAACCTACGAGCAGTACTTC
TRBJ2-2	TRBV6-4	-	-	CASSDSEEEELFF	TGTGCCAGCAGTGACTCCGAGGAAGAGGAGCTGTTTTTT
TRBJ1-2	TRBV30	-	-	CAWSSGSNYGYTF	TGTGCCTGGAGCTCCGGGAGTAACTATGGCTACACCTTC
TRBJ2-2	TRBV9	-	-	CASSGSTGELFF	TGTGCCAGCAGCGGGAGCACCGGGGAGCTGTTTTTT
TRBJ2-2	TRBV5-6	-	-	CASSLGSRFRTGELFF	TGTGCCAGCAGCCTGGGGTCGAGATTTCGGACCGGGGAGCTGTTTTTT
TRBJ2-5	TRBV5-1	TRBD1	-	CASSRSGTGWGETQYF	TGCGCCAGCAGCAGATCCGGGACAGGCTGGGGAGAGACCCAGTACTTC
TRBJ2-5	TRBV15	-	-	CATSGGSFETQYF	TGTGCCACCAGTGGGGGGTCGTTTGAGACCCAGTACTTC
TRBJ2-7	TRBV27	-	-	CASSLEWGSTYEQYF	TGTGCCAGCAGTTTGGAGTGGGGCAGCACCTACGAGCAGTACTTC
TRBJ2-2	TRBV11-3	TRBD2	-	CASSQTSGRLSTGELFF	TGTGCCAGCAGCCAGACTAGCGGGAGGCTAAGCACCGGGGAGCTGTTTTTT
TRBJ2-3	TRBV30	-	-	CAWSVGGSGDTQYF	TGTGCCTGGAGTGTAGGAGGGAGTGGTGATACGCAGTATTTT
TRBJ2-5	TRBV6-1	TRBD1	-	CASRDRGRSQETQYF	TGTGCCAGCAGGGACAGGGGAAGAAGCCAAGAGACCCAGTACTTC
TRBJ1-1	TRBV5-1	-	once	CASSLGTGRNTEAFF	TGCGCCAGCAGCTTGGGAACAGGGAGGAACACTGAAGCTTTCTTT
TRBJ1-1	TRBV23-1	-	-	CASSQRAREAFF	TGCGCCAGCAGTCAGAGGGCCCGTGAAGCTTTCTTT
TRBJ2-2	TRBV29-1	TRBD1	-	CSVTRDREAGELFF	TGCAGCGTTACAAGGGACAGGGAAGCCGGGGAGCTGTTTTTT
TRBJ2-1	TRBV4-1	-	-	CASSELAYNEQFF	TGCGCCAGCAGCGAACTAGCATACAATGAGCAGTTCTTC
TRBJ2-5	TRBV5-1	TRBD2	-	CASSSAAGTSLETQYF	TGCGCCAGCAGCTCTGCCGCCGGGACTAGCCTAGAGACCCAGTACTTC
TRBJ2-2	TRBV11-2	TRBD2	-	CASKTSGSTTGELFF	TGTGCCAGCAAAACTAGCGGGAGTACCACCGGGGAGCTGTTTTTT
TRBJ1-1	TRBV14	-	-	CASEAHLNTEAFF	TGTGCCAGCGAAGCGCATTTGAACACTGAAGCTTTCTTT
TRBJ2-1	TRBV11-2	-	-	CASSFRLGYNEQFF	TGTGCCAGCAGCTTTAGGCTAGGCTACAATGAGCAGTTCTTC
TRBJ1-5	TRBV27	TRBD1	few	CASSFTGGLNQPQHF	TGTGCCAGCAGTTTTACAGGGGGTTTGAATCAGCCCCAGCATTTT
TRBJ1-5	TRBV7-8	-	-	CASSNTGLSNQPQHF	TGTGCCAGCAGCAACACAGGGCTCAGCAATCAGCCCCAGCATTTT
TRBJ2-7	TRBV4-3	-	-	CASSPFSGGAIYEQYF	TGCGCCAGCAGCCCCTTTAGTGGCGGGGCGATCTACGAGCAGTACTTC
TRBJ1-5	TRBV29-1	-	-	CSVGNRTVGQPQHF	TGCAGCGTTGGGAATAGGACAGTCGGTCAGCCCCAGCATTTT
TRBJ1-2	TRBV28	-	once	CASSDRLYGYTF	TGTGCCAGCAGTGACAGGTTATATGGCTACACCTTC
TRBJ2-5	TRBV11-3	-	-	CASSLVHTSGTQYF	TGTGCCAGCAGCTTAGTGCACACCTCGGGGACCCAGTACTTC
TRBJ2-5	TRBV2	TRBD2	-	CASSPLPGRAGETQYF	TGTGCCAGCAGCCCTCTACCAGGGAGGGCCGGGGAGACCCAGTACTTC
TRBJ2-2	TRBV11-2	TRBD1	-	CASSYRGSTGELFF	TGTGCCAGCAGCTACAGGGGTTCCACCGGGGAGCTGTTTTTT
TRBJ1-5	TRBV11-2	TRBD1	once	CASSLTGGTQPQHF	TGTGCCAGCAGCTTAACAGGGGGCACTCAGCCCCAGCATTTT
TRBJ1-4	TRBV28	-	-	CASTAPPRGNEKLFF	TGTGCCAGCACCGCGCCGCCGCGGGGTAATGAAAAACTGTTTTTT
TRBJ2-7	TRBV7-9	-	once	CASSLEPGEQYF	TGTGCCAGCAGCTTAGAGCCAGGAGAGCAGTACTTC
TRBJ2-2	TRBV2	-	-	CASSGLTKNTGELFF	TGTGCCAGCAGTGGACTTACAAAGAACACCGGGGAGCTGTTTTTT
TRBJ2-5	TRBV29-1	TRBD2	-	CSGLTGTSSKETQYF	TGCAGCGGGTTGACCGGGACTAGCAGCAAAGAGACCCAGTACTTC